Below are 30 T cell receptor beta chains sequenced from a single sample in a study of OX40 agonist ivuxolimab in advanced cancers. The protocol was immunoSEQ multiplex PCR, while the TCRdb copy is restricted to in-frame clones and leaves out a portion. This table has about 61,000 clones, around 86% appearing once. Sequences were derived from CD4+ or CD8+ T cells sorted from blood, sampled in a trial of the OX40 agonist ivuxolimab. These TCRs come from an adult with an advanced solid tumor such as melanoma, head and neck, liver or kidney cancer.

The rearrangement links TRBV7-3 to TRBJ1-6; no definite D call. The germline V gene encodes CDR1 SGHTA and CDR2 FQGTGA. V lost 5 bases to trimming and J lost 7 bases, with 15 bases between them. The CDR3 is made up of 15 amino acids. CDR3 sequence (DNA): TGTGCCAGCAGCGCCCGACGATCGGGAAATTCACCCCTCCACTTT. This codes for CASSARRSGNSPLHF.

The chain combines TRBV19 with TRBJ2-1, with 8 bases lining up with TRBD2. Per the germline V gene, CDR1 is LNHDA and CDR2 is SQIVND (reference sequence). The V gene end was trimmed by 5 bases and the J gene end by 5 bases; junction bases not matched to a gene: 14. The CDR3 runs to 17 residues. The CDR3 region is CASSFPRLAGSHNEQFF. In nucleotides, the CDR3 is TGTGCCAGTAGTTTCCCTCGTTTAGCGGGGAGCCACAATGAGCAGTTCTTC.

This chain joins TRBV7-9 and TRBJ1-5; TRBD1 might be the D (6 bases). This CDR3 region has 15 residues. Germline CDR1 SEHNR, CDR2 FQNEAQ (reference sequence). V shed 1 base and J shed 1 base, with 8 bases lying between them. The CDR3 DNA follows: TGTGCCAGCAGCTTAGGGGGGCCGAGCAATCAGCCCCAGCATTTT. Its translation is CASSLGGPSNQPQHF. The variable domain in full, with the rest retrieved from reference TRBV7-9 and TRBJ1-5, is DTGVSQNPRHKITKRGQNVTFRCDPISEHNRLYWYRQTLGQGPEFLTYFQNEAQLEKSRLLSDRFSAERPKGSFSTLEIQRTEQGDSAMYLCASSLGGPSNQPQHFGDGTRLSIL.

The genes are TRBV10-3 and TRBJ2-5; 9 bases match TRBD1. Germline-derived CDR1 and CDR2 are ENHRY and SYGVKD. After removal of 6 bases from V and 1 base from J, the junction contained 9 bases not matched to a gene. CDR3 length: 16 residues. Here the CDR3 DNA reads TGTGCCATCAGCCCTGGGGACAGGGCGGGCCAAGAGACCCAGTACTTC. Its translation: CAISPGDRAGQETQYF.

The rearrangement joins TRBV19 to TRBJ2-5; no definite D call. CDR1 is LNHDA and CDR2 is SQIVND in the germline V gene (reference sequence). V was shortened by 2 bases and J by 0 bases, with 4 bases between the two germline ends. CDR3 size: 13 residues. CDR3 nucleotides: TGTGCCAGTAGTATACAGTACCAAGAGACCCAGTACTTC. Translated, it gives CASSIQYQETQYF.

The DNA for the CDR3 is TGTGCCAGCTCGCGGACAGGGGTCGACACCGGGGAGCTGTTTTTT. Its translation: CASSRTGVDTGELFF. The V gene is TRBV18, the J gene TRBJ2-2, with TRBD1 identical over 9 bases. CDR1 and CDR2 from the germline V gene are KGHSH and LQKENI. The CDR3 spans 15 residues. The junction had 5 bases not matched to a gene; V was cut back by 6 bases and J by 3 bases.

This clone was seen only a few times. The gene calls are TRBV6-5 and TRBJ2-1; D remains unclear. The CDR3 is 14 residues long. Trimming pared 6 bases from V and 3 bases from J, leaving 12 bases between. Germline-derived CDR1 and CDR2 are MNHEY and SVGAGI. CDR3 DNA sequence: TGTGCCAGCAGGGGCCTGGCGCTCTACAATGAGCAGTTCTTC. Its protein is CASRGLALYNEQFF.

The V gene is TRBV6-5, the J gene TRBJ2-7; D may be TRBD1 (6 bases). Trimming cost V 2 bases and J 4 bases, with 12 bases left between them. The V gene's germline CDR1 is MNHEY and CDR2 SVGAGI. This CDR3 contains 14 residues. The CDR3 loop is CASSYGGQAYEQYF. The DNA for the CDR3 is TGTGCCAGCAGTTACGGGGGACAAGCTTACGAGCAGTACTTC.

This sequence joins TRBV11-2 and TRBJ2-1; no reliable D call. Germline CDR1 reads SGHAT; CDR2 reads FQNNGV. V was shortened by 4 bases and J by 10 bases, with 14 bases between the two germline ends. This CDR3 region has 13 residues. The CDR3: CASSSGWQMEQFF. As DNA, the CDR3 is TGTGCCAGCAGCTCGGGCTGGCAGATGGAGCAGTTCTTC.

The rearrangement uses TRBV7-9 and TRBJ2-5, with D perhaps being TRBD1 or TRBD2 (6 bases each). CDR3 size: 14 residues. Germline CDR1 reads SEHNR; CDR2 reads FQNEAQ (reference sequence). Trimming cost V 10 bases and J 2 bases, with 17 bases left between them. The CDR3 coding sequence is TGTGCCACCGGGGGACGGGGGCAACAAGAGACCCAGTACTTC. Translation: CATGGRGQQETQYF.

The chain couples TRBV6-5 to TRBJ1-1; D call uncertain. Between the trimmed V and J ends, which lost 0 bases and 0 bases, there was a span of 11 bases. The CDR3 is 16 residues long. Per germline, CDR1 MNHEY and CDR2 SVGAGI. The CDR3 protein is CASSYSLGFMNTEAFF. As DNA, the CDR3 is TGTGCCAGCAGTTACTCGCTCGGCTTTATGAACACTGAAGCTTTCTTT.

This chain connects TRBV25-1 to TRBJ1-1, with D perhaps TRBD1 (6 bases). The CDR3 contains 11 residues. Germline V CDR1 and CDR2: MGHDK, SYGVNS. Trimming removed 9 bases from V and 4 bases from J, with 9 bases in between. CDR3 sequence reads: CARRGGTEAFF. The DNA for the CDR3 is TGTGCCAGAAGGGGGGGCACTGAAGCTTTCTTT.

V is TRBV5-6 and J is TRBJ1-1; TRBD1 agrees at 7 bases. The germline V gene encodes CDR1 SGHDT and CDR2 YYEEEE. J gave up 1 base and V 9 bases, and 6 bases lay outside the gene matches. The CDR3 has 13 amino acids. The CDR3 DNA sequence: TGTGCCACCCGGGACAGTAAGAACACTGAAGCTTTCTTT. Its protein product is CATRDSKNTEAFF.

The chain uses TRBV14 and TRBJ2-7; no reliable D call. Trimming took 6 bases from V and 3 from J, leaving 12 bases between them. CDR3 length: 13 residues. Germline loops: CDR1 SGHDN, CDR2 FVKESK. The CDR3 DNA follows: TGTGCCAGCAGTCTAAAGACTGGCTACGAGCAGTACTTC. It specifies CASSLKTGYEQYF.

The chain joins TRBV5-5 to TRBJ2-5, with TRBD2 identical over 13 bases. CDR1 and CDR2 from the germline V gene are SGHKS and YYEKEE (reference sequence). The CDR3 covers 16 residues. The J segment lost 4 bases and the V segment lost 5 bases, leaving 8 bases of the junction unmatched. CDR3 nucleotides: TGTGCCAGCAGTCTGGGGACTAGCGGGGAGACAGAGACCCAGTACTTC. It is translated as CASSLGTSGETETQYF.

In nucleotides, the CDR3 is TGTGCCAGCAGCTCCAGGGGAAGCAACTATGGCTACACCTTC. Protein: CASSSRGSNYGYTF. The chain couples TRBV11-2 to TRBJ1-2, with a tentative D call TRBD1 (6 bases). The CDR3 sequence is 14 residues long. Trimming shortened V by 4 bases and J by 2 bases, and 11 bases separated the two germline ends. The V gene's germline CDR1 is SGHAT and CDR2 FQNNGV.

The V gene is TRBV5-4, the J gene TRBJ2-7; D is unclear. The CDR3 runs to 16 residues. Germline values: CDR1 SGHNT, CDR2 YYREEE (reference sequence). With 3 bases removed from V and 0 bases from J, the gap between germline ends came to 16 bases. The CDR3 region has the DNA TGTGCCAGCAGCTCGATAGGTGTTGAGAGCTCCTACGAGCAGTACTTC. As protein: CASSSIGVESSYEQYF. Drawing the rest from reference TRBV5-4 and TRBJ2-7, the complete variable domain is ETGVTQSPTHLIKTRGQQVTLRCSSQSGHNTVSWYQQALGQGPQFIFQYYREEENGRGNFPPRFSGLQFPNYSSELNVNALELDDSALYLCASSSIGVESSYEQYFGPGTRLTVT.

The V and J genes are TRBV7-8 and TRBJ2-2; D is perhaps TRBD2 (7 bases). Germline-derived CDR1 and CDR2 are SGHVS and FQNEAQ. The V end was cut by 3 bases, the J end by 3 bases, with 14 bases between. The CDR3 totals 16 residues. CDR3 nucleotides: TGTGCCAGCAGCTTCCCCGCGGGGGCCCACACCGGGGAGCTGTTTTTT. It translates to CASSFPAGAHTGELFF.

The chain carries TRBV11-3 and TRBJ1-4; no clear D. The CDR3 is 15 amino acids. V was clipped by 8 bases and J by 0 bases, with 13 bases between them. Germline CDR1 and CDR2: SGHNT and YENEEA. The CDR3 reads CASSRNDATNEKLFF. The CDR3 coding sequence is TGTGCCAGCTCCCGCAACGATGCAACTAATGAAAAACTGTTTTTT.

In this sample, this clone turned up once. The chain has TRBV18 and TRBJ2-1; 12 bases fit TRBD2. V gave up 0 bases and J gave up 6 bases; unmatched junction bases: 9. Germline lookup yields CDR1 KGHSH and CDR2 LQKENI. The CDR3 sequence is 18 residues long. The CDR3 reads CASSPPGLAGGPGNEQFF. The DNA of the CDR3 is TGTGCCAGCTCACCACCGGGCCTAGCGGGGGGGCCAGGCAATGAGCAGTTCTTC.

Notes on this clone: A read error may account for a junction end that differs from germline. The CDR3 reads CASSHQGAGETQYF. Written as DNA, the CDR3 is TGTGCTAGCAGCCATCAGGGGGCGGGAGAGACCCAGTACTTC. J is TRBJ2-5 and V is TRBV7-7, with TRBD1 matching over 8 bases. Germline-derived CDR1 and CDR2 are SSHAT and FNYEAQ (reference sequence). CDR3 length: 14 amino acids.

In the case of this clone: Other nucleotide sequences from this sample produce the same CDR3. This chain joins TRBV7-9 and TRBJ2-5, with D maybe TRBD2 (7 bases). In germline, CDR1 is SEHNR, CDR2 FQNEAQ (reference sequence). The germline V and J ends were trimmed by 5 bases and 4 bases, with 14 bases remaining between them. The CDR3 contains 14 residues. The CDR3 is CASSPGLGGETQYF. The CDR3 DNA reads TGTGCCAGCAGCCCTGGACTAGGGGGAGAGACCCAGTACTTC.

The chain links TRBV5-1 to TRBJ1-6; 7 nucleotides align to TRBD1. The germline V gene encodes CDR1 SGHRS and CDR2 YFSETQ. The CDR3 has 14 residues. V gave up 4 bases and J gave up 7 bases; unmatched junction bases: 5. The CDR3 DNA is TGCGCCAGCAGCGTAGACAGGGTCAATTCACCCCTCCACTTT. It yields the protein CASSVDRVNSPLHF. Using reference TRBV5-1 and TRBJ1-6 for the parts outside the CDR3, the full variable domain is KAGVTQTPRYLIKTRGQQVTLSCSPISGHRSVSWYQQTPGQGLQFLFEYFSETQRNKGNFPGRFSGRQFSNSRSEMNVSTLELGDSALYLCASSVDRVNSPLHFGNGTRLTVT.

This clone has only one observation. The chain carries TRBV6-5 and TRBJ2-2, with D maybe TRBD1 (5 bases). The CDR3 is 15 residues long. Germline loops: CDR1 MNHEY, CDR2 SVGAGI. The V gene lost 10 bases and the J gene lost 3 bases, with 18 bases spanning the gap. The CDR3 loop is CATQKGLGDTGELFF. CDR3 nucleotide sequence: TGTGCCACCCAAAAGGGGCTAGGGGACACCGGGGAGCTGTTTTTT.

The V gene is TRBV5-4, the J gene TRBJ1-2; D is ambiguous. The CDR3 contains 13 residues. CDR1 and CDR2 from the germline V gene are SGHNT and YYREEE (reference sequence). V was shortened by 0 bases and J by 3 bases, with 6 bases between the two germline ends. The DNA for the CDR3 is TGTGCCAGCAGCTTGGGGGAAGACTATGGCTACACCTTC. Encoded protein: CASSLGEDYGYTF. The whole variable domain, filled in from reference TRBV5-4 and TRBJ1-2, reads ETGVTQSPTHLIKTRGQQVTLRCSSQSGHNTVSWYQQALGQGPQFIFQYYREEENGRGNFPPRFSGLQFPNYSSELNVNALELDDSALYLCASSLGEDYGYTFGSGTRLTVV.

The V call is TRBV6-6, the J call TRBJ2-7; D is uncertain. The CDR3 length is 14 residues. Germline V gene lookup returns CDR1 MNHNY and CDR2 SVGAGI (reference sequence). V lost 10 bases, J lost 2 bases, and 18 bases lay in between. As DNA, the CDR3 is TGTGCCACCCAAAGTAGGCAGGAGACCTACGAGCAGTACTTC. It specifies CATQSRQETYEQYF.

The chain carries TRBV18 and TRBJ1-4; D is unresolved. CDR1 is KGHSH, CDR2 LQKENI, per germline. Trimming shortened V by 2 bases and J by 8 bases, and 9 bases separated the two germline ends. This CDR3 has 13 amino acids. The DNA of the CDR3 is TGTGCCAGCTCACCAGATGTTGTAGAAAAACTGTTTTTT. The encoded protein is CASSPDVVEKLFF.

The chain links TRBV5-1 to TRBJ2-5, with 11 positions matching TRBD1. Germline values: CDR1 SGHRS, CDR2 YFSETQ. V trimming: 3 bases; J trimming: 2 bases; junction bases outside the gene matches: 6. CDR3 length: 16 amino acids. CDR3 coding DNA: TGCGCCAGCAGCTCCGGACAGGGGGCTACTCAAGAGACCCAGTACTTC. Its translation is CASSSGQGATQETQYF.

This clone occurred a few times. The V and J genes are TRBV7-2 and TRBJ2-7; D possibly corresponds to TRBD2 (6 bases). The V and J ends lost 6 bases and 2 bases respectively, with 11 bases between them. CDR1 SGHTA and CDR2 FQGNSA come from the germline V gene. This CDR3 contains 13 residues. CDR3: CASRGAGTYEQYF. The DNA of the CDR3 is TGTGCCAGCAGGGGTGCGGGGACCTACGAGCAGTACTTC. Variable domain in full (rest from reference TRBV7-2 and TRBJ2-7): GAGVSQSPSNKVTEKGKDVELRCDPISGHTALYWYRQSLGQGLEFLIYFQGNSAPDKSGLPSDRFSAERTGGSVSTLTIQRTQQEDSAVYLCASRGAGTYEQYFGPGTRLTVT.

V gene TRBV6-5 combines with J gene TRBJ1-4, with TRBD1 matching 7 bases. The CDR3 loop spans 12 amino acids. Per the germline V gene, CDR1 is MNHEY and CDR2 is SVGAGI. The V segment lost 5 bases and the J segment 8 bases; nucleotides outside the gene matches: 2. CDR3 nucleotide sequence: TGTGCCAGCAGTGACAGGGACGAAAAACTGTTTTTT. Amino acids: CASSDRDEKLFF.